Listed below are T cell receptor beta chains from one sample, sequenced in a study of blood T cell repertoires in COVID-19. Produced via immunoSEQ multiplex PCR; TCRdb's table is partial and in-frame only. The sample has 45,000 or so clones, 82% seen once. Sequencing was carried out using peripheral blood. These receptors all come from a woman in her sixties or seventies with acute or convalescent COVID-19. Each CDR3 is given with its conserved first and last residue. Each record gives: clone size, D gene, V gene, J gene, CDR3 DNA, CDR3 protein. A D gene is named only where the DNA matches it firmly. The size entry is marked missing in some rows and otherwise reads once, few, many or a size class.

-,-,TRBV19,TRBJ2-1,TGTGCCAGTAGTATAGGTGGCAGGGCTCAGTTCTTC,CASSIGGRAQFF
few,-,TRBV7-9,TRBJ2-7,TGTGCCAGCAGCCACGCGACAAGGCCCTTCTACGAGCAGTACTTC,CASSHATRPFYEQYF
-,-,TRBV29-1,TRBJ2-5,TGCAGCGTTTCCAACGGCCCGGGAGAAGAGACCCAGTACTTC,CSVSNGPGEETQYF
few,-,TRBV5-4,TRBJ1-3,TGTGCCAGCAGCCGGGGGGGCTCTGGAAACACCATATATTTT,CASSRGGSGNTIYF
-,-,TRBV19,TRBJ2-3,TGTGCCAGTAGCGGGAGTGGTGCAGATACGCAGTATTTT,CASSGSGADTQYF
-,-,TRBV5-1,TRBJ2-5,TGCGCCAGCAGCTTGGTTCCCACACAAGAGACCCAGTACTTC,CASSLVPTQETQYF
-,TRBD1,TRBV27,TRBJ2-1,TGTGCCAGCAGTCTAGGGGCCGGGACAGGGGTTCATGAGCAGTTCTTC,CASSLGAGTGVHEQFF
-,-,TRBV14,TRBJ2-4,TGTGCCAGCAGCCAAGAAAACCGCCTGAGCATTCAGTACTTC,CASSQENRLSIQYF
-,TRBD2,TRBV27,TRBJ2-1,TGTGCCAGCAGTCCAACTCTAGCGGGAGGGCTCCACAATGAGCAGTTCTTC,CASSPTLAGGLHNEQFF
-,TRBD2,TRBV6-4,TRBJ2-7,TGTGCCAGCAGTCTCGCGGGCGGGGGTACCTACGAGCAGTACTTC,CASSLAGGGTYEQYF
-,-,TRBV5-1,TRBJ1-1,TGCGCCAGCAGCAGTGTCGGGGGACCAAACACTGAAGCTTTCTTT,CASSSVGGPNTEAFF
-,-,TRBV24-1,TRBJ2-6,TGTGCCACCAGTGATAGGGGGATAAATTCTGGGGCCAACGTCCTGACTTTC,CATSDRGINSGANVLTF
-,-,TRBV23-1,TRBJ1-1,TGCGCCAGTTTGCGTTACACTGAAGCTTTCTTT,CASLRYTEAFF
-,TRBD1,TRBV4-2,TRBJ2-7,TGTGCCAGCAGCCAGGTCCTACATACCGGGACAGTAGACTCCTACGAGCAGTACTTC,CASSQVLHTGTVDSYEQYF
-,-,TRBV7-8,TRBJ2-1,TGTGCCAGCAGGGTGTCCAGGGGCGACAATGAGCAGTTCTTC,CASRVSRGDNEQFF
-,-,TRBV27,TRBJ1-2,TGTGCCAGCAGTTTTTACGGGGAGGGTGGCTACACCTTC,CASSFYGEGGYTF
-,TRBD1,TRBV7-2,TRBJ2-7,TGTGCCAGCAGCCCGGGGACAGGGAAAAAGCAGTACTTC,CASSPGTGKKQYF
-,-,TRBV7-2,TRBJ2-4,TGTGCCAGCAGCCAACTAGCCCCCCCAAAAGAGTACTTC,CASSQLAPPKEYF
-,-,TRBV28,TRBJ1-5,TGTGCCAGCAGTGGGGCCAGGGGAGGGAATCAGCCCCAGCATTTT,CASSGARGGNQPQHF
-,TRBD1,TRBV15,TRBJ2-5,TGTGCCACCAGCGAGCCCAGGGGGCAGGTAGAAGAGACCCAGTACTTC,CATSEPRGQVEETQYF
-,-,TRBV2,TRBJ1-2,TGTGCCAGCAGTGAAGGGGGGGGAGGCTATGGCTACACCTTC,CASSEGGGGYGYTF
few,-,TRBV2,TRBJ1-4,TGTGCCAGCAACTGGGGAGGACGTAATGAAAAACTGTTTTTT,CASNWGGRNEKLFF
-,-,TRBV20-1,TRBJ2-7,TGCAGTGCTAGTCGAAGGGGGTTAGTCTACGAGCAGTACTTC,CSASRRGLVYEQYF
-,TRBD1,TRBV28,TRBJ2-7,TGTGCCAGCAGTAGCGACAGGGGGCTCTGGGAGCAGTACTTC,CASSSDRGLWEQYF
-,-,TRBV6-6,TRBJ1-1,TGTGCCAGCAGTCCGCAGGGGACCGAAGCTTTCTTT,CASSPQGTEAFF
-,TRBD2,TRBV19,TRBJ2-1,TGTGCCAGTAGCCTTCAGCGGGGTGGTGAGCAGTTCTTC,CASSLQRGGEQFF
-,TRBD1,TRBV2,TRBJ2-1,TGTGCCAGCAGTGACTTTGACAGGGGGCTCTACAATGAGCAGTTCTTC,CASSDFDRGLYNEQFF
-,TRBD2,TRBV10-3,TRBJ2-3,TGTGCCATCAGTGACCCGACTAGCGGGATCACAGATACGCAGTATTTT,CAISDPTSGITDTQYF
-,-,TRBV3-1/TRBV3-2,TRBJ2-1,TGTGCCAGCAGCCACGGCAGCGTCAATGAGCAGTTCTTC,CASSHGSVNEQFF
-,-,TRBV3-1/TRBV3-2,TRBJ1-1,TGTGCCAGCAGCCAATTCCTCGCGGGGGACACTGAAGCTTTCTTT,CASSQFLAGDTEAFF
-,TRBD1,TRBV24-1,TRBJ1-4,TGTGCCACCAGTGATCAAACAGGGGGTGCTAATGAAAAACTGTTTTTT,CATSDQTGGANEKLFF
-,-,TRBV6-5,TRBJ2-5,TGTGCCAGCAGTTACGTCGGGTCGGCGGTCCAAGAGACCCAGTACTTC,CASSYVGSAVQETQYF
-,TRBD1,TRBV7-9,TRBJ1-5,TGTGCCAGCAGCTTATATACAGGGGGAAATCAGCCCCAGCATTTT,CASSLYTGGNQPQHF
once,TRBD1,TRBV5-8,TRBJ2-3,TGTGCCAGCAGCGTGGGACAGCGAACTAGCACAGATACGCAGTATTTT,CASSVGQRTSTDTQYF
-,-,TRBV6-1,TRBJ1-4,TGTGCCAGCAGTGAAAAACGGTATGAAAAACTGTTTTTT,CASSEKRYEKLFF
-,TRBD2,TRBV4-3,TRBJ2-1,TGCGCCAGCAGCGGGACGATAGCGGGAGTCGCCTACAATGAGCAGTTCTTC,CASSGTIAGVAYNEQFF
once,-,TRBV4-2,TRBJ1-5,TGTGCCAGCAGCCAAGGGAGGGGCAATCAGCCCCAGCATTTT,CASSQGRGNQPQHF
-,-,TRBV6-5,TRBJ2-1,TGTGCCAGCAGCCACAGGGAGGGAATATACAATGAGCAGTTCTTC,CASSHREGIYNEQFF
-,TRBD1,TRBV27,TRBJ2-7,TGTGCCAGCAGTTTGGGACAGACCTACGAGCAGTACTTC,CASSLGQTYEQYF
-,-,TRBV5-1,TRBJ1-1,TGCGCCAGCAGCACCATGACAGGGAACACTGAAGCTTTCTTT,CASSTMTGNTEAFF